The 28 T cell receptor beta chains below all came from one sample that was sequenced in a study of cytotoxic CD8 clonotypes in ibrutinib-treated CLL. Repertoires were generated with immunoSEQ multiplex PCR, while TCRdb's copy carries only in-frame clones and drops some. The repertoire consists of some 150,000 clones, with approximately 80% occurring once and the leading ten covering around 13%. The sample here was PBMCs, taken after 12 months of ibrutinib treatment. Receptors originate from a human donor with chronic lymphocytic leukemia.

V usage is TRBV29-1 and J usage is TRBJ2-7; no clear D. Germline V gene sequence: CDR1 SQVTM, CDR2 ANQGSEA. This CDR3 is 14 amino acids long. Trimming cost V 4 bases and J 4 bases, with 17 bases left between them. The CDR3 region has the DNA TGCAGCGTTGCCCCCGGCAGATTTGGATACGAGCAGTACTTC. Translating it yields CSVAPGRFGYEQYF.

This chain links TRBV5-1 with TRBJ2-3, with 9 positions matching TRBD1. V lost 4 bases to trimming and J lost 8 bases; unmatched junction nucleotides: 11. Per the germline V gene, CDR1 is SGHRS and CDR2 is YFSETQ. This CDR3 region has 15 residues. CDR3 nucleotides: TGCGCCAGCAGCCCGGGACAGGGAGATTTGGTTACGCAGTATTTT. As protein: CASSPGQGDLVTQYF.

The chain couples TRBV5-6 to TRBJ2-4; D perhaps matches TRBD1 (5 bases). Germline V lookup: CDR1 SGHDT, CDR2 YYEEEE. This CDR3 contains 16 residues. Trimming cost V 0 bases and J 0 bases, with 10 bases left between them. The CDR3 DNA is TGTGCCAGCAGCTTGGCACAGGAAGTAGCCAAAAACATTCAGTACTTC. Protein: CASSLAQEVAKNIQYF.

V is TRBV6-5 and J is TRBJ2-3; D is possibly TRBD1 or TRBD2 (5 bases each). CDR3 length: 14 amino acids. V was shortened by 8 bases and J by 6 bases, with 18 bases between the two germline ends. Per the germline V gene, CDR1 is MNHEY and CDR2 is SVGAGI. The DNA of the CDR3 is TGTGCCAGCGGTCGGGACCTCTACGCGGATACGCAGTATTTT. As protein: CASGRDLYADTQYF.

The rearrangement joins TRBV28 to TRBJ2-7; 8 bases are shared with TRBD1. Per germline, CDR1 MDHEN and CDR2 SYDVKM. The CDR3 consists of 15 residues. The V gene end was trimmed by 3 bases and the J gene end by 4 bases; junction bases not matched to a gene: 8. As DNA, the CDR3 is TGTGCCAGCAGTTTTCCGACAGGGGAAATATACGAGCAGTACTTC. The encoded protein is CASSFPTGEIYEQYF.

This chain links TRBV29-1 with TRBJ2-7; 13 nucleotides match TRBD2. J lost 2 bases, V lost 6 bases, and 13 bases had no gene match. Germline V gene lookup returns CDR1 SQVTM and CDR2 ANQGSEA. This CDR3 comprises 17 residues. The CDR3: CSVSRGRGLAGAYEQYF. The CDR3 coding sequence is TGCAGCGTGAGCAGGGGGAGAGGACTAGCGGGAGCCTACGAGCAGTACTTC.

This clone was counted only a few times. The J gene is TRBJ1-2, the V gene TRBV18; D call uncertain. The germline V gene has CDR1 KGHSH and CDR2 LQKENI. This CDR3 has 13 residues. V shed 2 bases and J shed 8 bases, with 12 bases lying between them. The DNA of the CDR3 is TGTGCCAGCTCACCAGTCGGGGAGGAAGGCTACACCTTC. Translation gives CASSPVGEEGYTF.

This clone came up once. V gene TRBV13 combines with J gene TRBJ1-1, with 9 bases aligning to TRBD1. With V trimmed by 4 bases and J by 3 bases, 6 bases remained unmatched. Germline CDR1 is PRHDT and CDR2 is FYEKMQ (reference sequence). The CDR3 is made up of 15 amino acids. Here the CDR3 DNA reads TGTGCCAGCAGCTCACAGGGGGCGCGTCACACTGAAGCTTTCTTT. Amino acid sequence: CASSSQGARHTEAFF.

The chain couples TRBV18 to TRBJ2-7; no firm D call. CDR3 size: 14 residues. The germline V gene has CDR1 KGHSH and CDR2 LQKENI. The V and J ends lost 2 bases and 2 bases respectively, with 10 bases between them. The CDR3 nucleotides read TGTGCCAGCTCACCATTCAACGGACCCTACGAGCAGTACTTC. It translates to CASSPFNGPYEQYF. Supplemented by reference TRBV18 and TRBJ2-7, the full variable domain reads NAGVMQNPRHLVRRRGQEARLRCSPMKGHSHVYWYRQLPEEGLKFMVYLQKENIIDESGMPKERFSAEFPKEGPSILRIQQVVRGDSAAYFCASSPFNGPYEQYFGPGTRLTVT.

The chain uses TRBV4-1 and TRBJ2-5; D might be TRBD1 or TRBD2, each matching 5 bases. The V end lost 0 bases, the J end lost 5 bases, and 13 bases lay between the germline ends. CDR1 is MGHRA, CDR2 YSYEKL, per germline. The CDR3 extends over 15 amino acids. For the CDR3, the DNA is TGCGCCAGCAGCCAAGATGGGGGTACTGGGGAGACCCAGTACTTC. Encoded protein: CASSQDGGTGETQYF.

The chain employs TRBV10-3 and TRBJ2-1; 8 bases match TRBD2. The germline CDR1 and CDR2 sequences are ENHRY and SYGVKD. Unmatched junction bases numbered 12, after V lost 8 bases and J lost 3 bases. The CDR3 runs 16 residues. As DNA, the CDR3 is TGTGCCATCTCGGTTAGAGCGGGAGATCTCTACAATGAGCAGTTCTTC. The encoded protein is CAISVRAGDLYNEQFF.

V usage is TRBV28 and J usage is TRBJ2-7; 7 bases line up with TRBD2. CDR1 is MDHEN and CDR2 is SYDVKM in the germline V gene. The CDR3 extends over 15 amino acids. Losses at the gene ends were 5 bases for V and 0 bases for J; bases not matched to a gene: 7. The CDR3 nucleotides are TGTGCCAGCAGTACCACCAGACTAGCCTCCTACGAGCAGTACTTC. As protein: CASSTTRLASYEQYF.

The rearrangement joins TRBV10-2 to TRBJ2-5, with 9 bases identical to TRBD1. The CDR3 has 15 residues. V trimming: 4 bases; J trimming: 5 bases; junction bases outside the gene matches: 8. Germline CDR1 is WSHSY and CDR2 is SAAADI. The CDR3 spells CASSGPTGGGETQYF. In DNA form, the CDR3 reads TGCGCCAGCAGTGGCCCGACAGGGGGTGGTGAGACCCAGTACTTC.

The CDR3 DNA reads as TGTGCCAGCAGTCCTCTAGCGACCCCGGCCAATGAGCAGTTCTTC. Translating it yields CASSPLATPANEQFF. The genes are TRBV28 and TRBJ2-1, with a tentative D call TRBD2 (6 bases). The CDR3 is made up of 15 amino acids. Germline values: CDR1 MDHEN, CDR2 SYDVKM. The V gene lost 5 bases and the J gene lost 6 bases, with 17 bases spanning the gap.

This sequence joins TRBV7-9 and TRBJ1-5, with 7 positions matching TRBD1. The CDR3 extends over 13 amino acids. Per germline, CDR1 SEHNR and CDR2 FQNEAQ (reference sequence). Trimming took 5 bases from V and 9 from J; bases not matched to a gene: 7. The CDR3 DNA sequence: TGTGCCAGCAGCAAAGACAGGGAAGGGCCCCAGCATTTT. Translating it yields CASSKDREGPQHF.

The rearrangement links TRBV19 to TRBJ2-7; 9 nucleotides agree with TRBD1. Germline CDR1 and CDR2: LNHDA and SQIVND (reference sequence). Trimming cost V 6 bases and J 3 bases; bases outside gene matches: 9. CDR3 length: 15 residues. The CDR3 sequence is CASSRVGQGFYEQYF. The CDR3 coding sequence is TGTGCCAGTAGCAGGGTGGGACAGGGCTTCTACGAGCAGTACTTC.

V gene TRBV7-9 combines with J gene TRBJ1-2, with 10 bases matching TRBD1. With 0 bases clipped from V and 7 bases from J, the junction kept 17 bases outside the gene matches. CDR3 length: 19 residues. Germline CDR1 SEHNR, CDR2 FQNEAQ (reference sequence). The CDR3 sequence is CASSLASGTGAPLIFGYTF. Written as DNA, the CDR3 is TGTGCCAGCAGCTTAGCCTCCGGGACAGGGGCGCCGCTGATTTTTGGCTACACCTTC.

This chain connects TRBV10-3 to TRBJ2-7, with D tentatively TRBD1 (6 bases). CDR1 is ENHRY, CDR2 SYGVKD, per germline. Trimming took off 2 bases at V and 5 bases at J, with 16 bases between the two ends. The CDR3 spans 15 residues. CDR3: CAISETKQGTNEQYF. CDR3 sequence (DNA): TGTGCCATCAGTGAGACAAAACAGGGTACTAACGAGCAGTACTTC.

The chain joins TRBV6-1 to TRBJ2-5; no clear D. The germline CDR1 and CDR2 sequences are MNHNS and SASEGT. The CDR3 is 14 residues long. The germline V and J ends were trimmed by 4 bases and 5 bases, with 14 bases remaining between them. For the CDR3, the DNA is TGTGCCAGCAGTGTTGGCCAGACAACGGAGACCCAGTACTTC. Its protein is CASSVGQTTETQYF.

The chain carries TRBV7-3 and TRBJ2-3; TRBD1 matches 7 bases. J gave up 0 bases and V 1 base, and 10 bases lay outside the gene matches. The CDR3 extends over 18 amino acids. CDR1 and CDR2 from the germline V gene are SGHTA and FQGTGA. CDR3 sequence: CASSLRPRDSWSTDTQYF. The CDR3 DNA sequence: TGTGCCAGCAGCTTAAGGCCCCGGGACAGCTGGAGCACAGATACGCAGTATTTT. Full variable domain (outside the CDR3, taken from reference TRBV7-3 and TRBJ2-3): GAGVSQTPSNKVTEKGKYVELRCDPISGHTALYWYRQSLGQGPEFLIYFQGTGAADDSGLPNDRFFAVRPEGSVSTLKIQRTERGDSAVYLCASSLRPRDSWSTDTQYFGPGTRLTVL.

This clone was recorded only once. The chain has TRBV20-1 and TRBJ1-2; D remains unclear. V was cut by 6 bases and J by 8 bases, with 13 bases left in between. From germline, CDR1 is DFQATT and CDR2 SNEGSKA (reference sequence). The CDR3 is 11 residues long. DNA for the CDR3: TGCAGTGCAACCTCGTCTTCGGGCTACACCTTC. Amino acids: CSATSSSGYTF.

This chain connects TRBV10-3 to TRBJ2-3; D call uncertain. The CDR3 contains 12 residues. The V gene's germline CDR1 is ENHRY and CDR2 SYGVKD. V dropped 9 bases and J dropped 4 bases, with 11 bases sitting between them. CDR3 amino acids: CAILRAPDTQYF. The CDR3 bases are TGTGCCATTCTCCGGGCCCCAGATACGCAGTATTTT.

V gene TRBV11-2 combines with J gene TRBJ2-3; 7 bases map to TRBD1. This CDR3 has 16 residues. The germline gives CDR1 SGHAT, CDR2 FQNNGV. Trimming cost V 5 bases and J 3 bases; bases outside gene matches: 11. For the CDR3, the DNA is TGTGCCAGCAGCATAGCGACAGGGCCTGGGACAGATACGCAGTATTTT. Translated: CASSIATGPGTDTQYF.

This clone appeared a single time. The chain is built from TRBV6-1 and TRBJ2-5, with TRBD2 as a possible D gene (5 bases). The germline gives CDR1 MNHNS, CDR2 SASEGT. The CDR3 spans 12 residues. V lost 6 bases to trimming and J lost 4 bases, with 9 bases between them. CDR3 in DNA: TGTGCCAGCAGGGACTCCCTAGAGACCCAGTACTTC. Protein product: CASRDSLETQYF.

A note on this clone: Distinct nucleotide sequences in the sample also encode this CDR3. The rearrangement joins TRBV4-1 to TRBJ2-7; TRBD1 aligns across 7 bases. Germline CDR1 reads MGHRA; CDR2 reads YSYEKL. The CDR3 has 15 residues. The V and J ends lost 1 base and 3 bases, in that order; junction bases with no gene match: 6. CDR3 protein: CASSQVLAGGYEQYF. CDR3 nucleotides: TGCGCCAGCAGCCAAGTTCTTGCAGGGGGCTACGAGCAGTACTTC.

DNA for the CDR3: TGTGCCATCAGTGAGGAAGGGATTGAAGCTTTCTTT. This gives the protein CAISEEGIEAFF. The chain is built from TRBV10-3 and TRBJ1-1; no reliable D call. CDR1 and CDR2 from the germline V gene are ENHRY and SYGVKD. This CDR3 comprises 12 residues. V shed 2 bases and J shed 7 bases, with 8 bases lying between them.

CDR3 residues: CASRPDYSLNQPQHF. CDR3 in DNA: TGCGCCAGCAGGCCGGACTACAGCTTAAATCAGCCCCAGCATTTT. This chain joins TRBV5-1 and TRBJ1-5; D is unresolved. The CDR3 totals 15 residues. Germline V lookup: CDR1 SGHRS, CDR2 YFSETQ. Deletions cut 5 bases from V and 4 bases from J, with 16 bases between.

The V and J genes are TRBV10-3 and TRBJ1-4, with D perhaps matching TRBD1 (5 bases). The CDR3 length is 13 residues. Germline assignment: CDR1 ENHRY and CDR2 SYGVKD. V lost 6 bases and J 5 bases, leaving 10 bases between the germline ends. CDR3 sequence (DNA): TGTGCCATCAGGAGGGGTCCCAATGAAAAACTGTTTTTT. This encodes CAIRRGPNEKLFF.